The 7 T cell receptor beta chains below were found in one sample sequenced in a study of regulatory T cells in long-lasting Graves disease. Investigators prepared the TCR beta libraries by applying iRepertoire HTBI primers and Arm-PCR of CDR3 regions. TCRdb re-derived calls from the multiplex PCR reads in MiXCR, one entry per CDR3 protein. The data contain about 290,000 distinct CDR3 sequences, around 21% of them singletons. Time point of the sample: persistent/refractory GD, antithyroid drugs over 5 years with positive TRAb. Isolated PBMC RNA provided the starting material for the TCR library. The material was peripheral blood mononuclear cells (PBMCs), obtained when the disease was refractory, from a patient treated with antithyroid drugs. The receptor set was obtained from a female donor with Graves disease.

This clonotype was counted at least ten times. The chain uses TRBV20-1 and TRBJ1-2; D is perhaps TRBD1 (5 bases). V lost 6 bases to trimming and J lost 13 bases, with 30 bases between them. CDR1 is DFQATT and CDR2 is SNEGSKA in the germline V gene (reference sequence). The CDR3 is made up of 15 amino acids. The CDR3 DNA reads as TGCAGTGCCAGCACACCCCGGGACCGCATAGAATTATGCACCTTC. As protein: CSASTPRDRIELCTF.

As for this clonotype: A much larger clone lies a single base off, so this may be a read error. As the CDR3 is not closed by the conserved phenylalanine or tryptophan, this likely results from a read error. The rearrangement joins TRBV14 to TRBJ1-2, with D maybe TRBD1 (6 bases). With 1 base removed from V and 8 bases from J, the gap between germline ends came to 17 bases. CDR3 size: 15 residues. Germline V gene data show CDR1 as SGHDN and CDR2 as FVKESK. Here the CDR3 DNA reads TGTGCCAGCAGCCAAGTCCAGGGGCAATCGAAGGGCTACACCTCC. Protein: CASSQVQGQSKGYTS.

The chain recombines TRBV30 with TRBJ1-1; 7 positions match TRBD1. With 2 bases clipped from V and 6 bases from J, the junction kept 3 bases outside the gene matches. The CDR3 extends over 12 amino acids. Germline V gene lookup returns CDR1 GTSNPN and CDR2 SVGIG (reference sequence). The CDR3 protein is CAWSFTGAEAFF. CDR3 coding DNA: TGTGCCTGGAGTTTCACAGGGGCTGAAGCTTTCTTT.

This clonotype was recorded a few times. The rearrangement uses TRBV10-2 and TRBJ2-7; D is unresolved. CDR3 size: 11 residues. V gave up 10 bases and J gave up 4 bases, with 11 bases separating them. Germline CDR1 WSHSY, CDR2 SAAADI. The CDR3 nucleotides are TGCGCCACCACTCTGTTGTACGAGCAGTACTTC. Amino acid sequence: CATTLLYEQYF.

The gene calls are TRBV9 and TRBJ1-1, with a tentative D call TRBD1 (6 bases). Trimming took 4 bases from V and 7 from J, leaving 17 bases between them. Germline CDR1 is SGDLS and CDR2 is YYNGEE. The CDR3 covers 14 residues. The CDR3 sequence: CASSPQGGRNEAFF. The DNA of the CDR3 is TGTGCCAGCAGCCCGCAAGGGGGGCGTAATGAAGCTTTCTTT.

This clonotype was recorded a few times. The chain employs TRBV9 and TRBJ2-7; D tentatively reads TRBD1 or TRBD2 (6 bases each). Germline V gene lookup returns CDR1 SGDLS and CDR2 YYNGEE. The CDR3 is 15 residues long. The germline V and J ends were trimmed by 0 bases and 3 bases, with 13 bases remaining between them. CDR3 DNA: TGTGCCAGCAGCGTAGGCCCAGGGGAGGACTACGAGCAGTACTTC. It yields the protein CASSVGPGEDYEQYF.

The V gene is TRBV4-3, the J gene TRBJ1-2; 8 bases are shared with TRBD1. Germline values: CDR1 LGHNA, CDR2 YSLEER. Trimming took 0 bases from V and 0 from J; bases not matched to a gene: 9. CDR3 size: 18 residues. The CDR3 DNA reads as TGCGCCAGCAGCCAAGATCTGGGGACAGGCCTGACTAACTATGGCTACACCTTC. Encoded protein: CASSQDLGTGLTNYGYTF.